This T cell receptor (beta chain) was obtained from a study of metastatic and nonmetastatic thyroid tumors. Study in general: Across blood and tumor or nodule tissue, repertoires from malignant and benign thyroid patients were compared with one another.

In its sample, this clone was seen many times. Losses at the gene ends were 1 base for V and 4 bases for J; bases not matched to a gene: 4. The CDR3 runs 15 residues. Per the germline V gene, CDR1 is LGHNA and CDR2 is YNFKEQ. With MiXCR, TCRdb reprocessed the PCR reads. The table shows approximately 40,000 clones, with under 25% occurring only once. Not a single patient had been given any form of treatment at any point before undergoing thyroid surgery. The sequencing sample was made of blood. The TCR originated in a female donor with papillary thyroid cancer or a benign thyroid nodule (not recorded which). Some clones in this sample may be carry-over from other donors' samples. The chain joins TRBV4-2 to TRBJ2-3; 8 positions agree with TRBD2. CDR3 DNA sequence: TGTGCCAGCAGCCAAGGGGGACTAGATTCAGATACGCAGTATTTT. Protein sequence: CASSQGGLDSDTQYF.